A single sample is the source of the 27 T cell receptor beta chains below, sequenced in a study of T cell responses to AZD1222 COVID-19 vaccine. Libraries were prepared by immunoSEQ multiplex PCR; TCRdb keeps only in-frame clonotypes and omits some of them. The sample has 150,000 or so clones; about 91% are singletons. The sequencing used peripheral blood, collected 28 days after the second AZD1222 dose. These receptors were taken from an adult who received the AZD1222 COVID-19 vaccine.

This sequence joins TRBV10-3 and TRBJ1-2; D gene uncertain. V lost 3 bases and J lost 2, with 1 base in between. The CDR3 sequence is 11 residues long. CDR1 ENHRY and CDR2 SYGVKD come from the germline V gene. DNA for the CDR3: TGTGCCATCAGTGACAACTATGGCTACACCTTC. Protein: CAISDNYGYTF.

This sequence joins TRBV19 and TRBJ2-7; the match to TRBD1 covers 8 bases. The V gene end was trimmed by 5 bases and the J gene end by 2 bases; junction bases not matched to a gene: 8. The CDR3 covers 15 residues. Germline V gene sequence: CDR1 LNHDA, CDR2 SQIVND (reference sequence). Written as DNA, the CDR3 is TGTGCCAGTAGTCCGCGGACAGGGAGGCCCTACGAGCAGTACTTC. Translating it yields CASSPRTGRPYEQYF.

The chain has TRBV20-1 and TRBJ2-5; 10 bases are shared with TRBD2. Trimming took 3 bases from V and 10 from J; bases not matched to a gene: 11. Germline CDR1 DFQATT, CDR2 SNEGSKA (reference sequence). There are 14 residues in the CDR3. CDR3 in amino acids: CSASWLLAGENQYF. The CDR3 nucleotides are TGCAGTGCTAGTTGGTTGCTAGCGGGAGAAAACCAGTACTTC.

This chain joins TRBV19 and TRBJ2-1; TRBD2 is a possible D gene (6 bases). V lost 3 bases and J lost 9, with 12 bases in between. This CDR3 has 13 amino acids. Germline assignment: CDR1 LNHDA and CDR2 SQIVND (reference sequence). CDR3: CASSMGRGTEQFF. CDR3 bases: TGTGCCAGTAGTATGGGGCGGGGAACTGAGCAGTTCTTC.

This chain joins TRBV6-2 or TRBV6-3 and TRBJ2-5, with D tentatively TRBD1 (6 bases). V was trimmed by 0 bases and J by 2 bases, leaving 7 bases between them. The V gene's germline CDR1 is MNHEY and CDR2 SVGEGT. The CDR3 loop spans 14 amino acids. The CDR3 coding sequence is TGTGCCAGCAGTTACTCACAGGGACAAGAGACCCAGTACTTC. As protein: CASSYSQGQETQYF.

V and J are TRBV5-4 and TRBJ2-1, with TRBD2 matching over 9 bases. CDR1 and CDR2 from the germline V gene are SGHNT and YYREEE (reference sequence). The CDR3 loop spans 16 amino acids. The trim removed 6 bases at V and 10 bases at J, leaving 17 bases unmatched. Written as DNA, the CDR3 is TGTGCCAGCACTAAAGGAGAGGTAGCGGGAGTCGGGGAGCAGTTCTTC. Protein: CASTKGEVAGVGEQFF.

The chain recombines TRBV6-6 with TRBJ1-2, with 8 bases that match TRBD1. Per the germline V gene, CDR1 is MNHNY and CDR2 is SVGAGI (reference sequence). The CDR3 is 13 amino acids. V was clipped by 5 bases and J by 6 bases; unmatched bases: 5. The CDR3 DNA is TGTGCCAGCAGTGTACAGGGGGGAGATGGCTACACCTTC. Its protein is CASSVQGGDGYTF.

The chain couples TRBV3-1 (or the pseudogene TRBV3-2) to TRBJ2-7; tentative D call: TRBD1 (8 bases). V was shortened by 5 bases and J by 0 bases, with 14 bases between the two germline ends. Germline V CDR1 and CDR2: LGHDT, YNNKEL (reference sequence). CDR3 length: 15 residues. CDR3 sequence reads: CASSNRGGISYEQYF. The CDR3 region has the DNA TGTGCCAGCAGCAACAGGGGGGGGATCTCCTACGAGCAGTACTTC.

The chain carries TRBV4-1 and TRBJ2-1, with 11 bases lining up with TRBD1. V lost 1 base to trimming and J lost 3 bases; unmatched junction nucleotides: 8. The CDR3 consists of 18 residues. Germline CDR1 and CDR2: MGHRA and YSYEKL. CDR3 sequence reads: CASSQGPGTGGVYNEQFF. In nucleotides, the CDR3 is TGCGCCAGCAGCCAAGGTCCCGGGACAGGGGGGGTCTACAATGAGCAGTTCTTC.

The rearrangement joins TRBV30 to TRBJ1-2; TRBD1 matches 7 bases. V was clipped by 2 bases and J by 5 bases; unmatched bases: 5. This CDR3 contains 13 residues. Germline CDR1 reads GTSNPN; CDR2 reads SVGIG (reference sequence). CDR3 coding DNA: TGTGCCTGGAGTCCACCGACAGGGTATGGCTACACCTTC. Amino acids: CAWSPPTGYGYTF.

The V and J genes are TRBV27 and TRBJ2-7, with D tentatively TRBD1 (6 bases). Germline V gene sequence: CDR1 MNHEY, CDR2 SMNVEV (reference sequence). The ends were cut back, 2 bases at V and 0 bases at J, with 11 bases in the middle. The CDR3 spans 15 residues. The chain's CDR3 is CASSLQGSLSYEQYF. CDR3 in DNA: TGTGCCAGCAGTTTACAGGGGTCCCTCTCCTACGAGCAGTACTTC.

The gene calls are TRBV12-3 or TRBV12-4 and TRBJ1-1; perhaps TRBD1 as D (5 bases). Trimming removed 6 bases at V and 7 bases at J, with 9 bases between. The CDR3 extends over 11 amino acids. CDR3 nucleotide sequence: TGTGCCAGCAGGGAGACAGTTGAAGCTTTCTTT. It translates to CASRETVEAFF.

The DNA for the CDR3 is TGTGCCTGGCGACAGGGGGCCCATCAGAACACTGAAGCTTTCTTT. Its protein is CAWRQGAHQNTEAFF. This chain connects TRBV30 to TRBJ1-1; 10 bases align to TRBD1. The V gene end was trimmed by 5 bases and the J gene end by 1 base; junction bases not matched to a gene: 7. CDR1 and CDR2 from the germline V gene are GTSNPN and SVGIG (reference sequence). This CDR3 is built from 15 residues.

The chain joins TRBV6-4 to TRBJ1-1; D remains unclear. V shed 2 bases and J shed 1 base, with 14 bases lying between them. This CDR3 contains 16 residues. CDR1 is MRHNA, CDR2 SNTAGT, per germline. CDR3 protein: CASSDGYWQTNTEAFF. CDR3 DNA sequence: TGTGCCAGCAGTGACGGGTATTGGCAGACGAACACTGAAGCTTTCTTT.

This clone was seen a few times. The chain employs TRBV4-1 and TRBJ2-1; a possible D gene is TRBD2 (6 bases). The CDR3 covers 14 residues. Germline CDR1 and CDR2: MGHRA and YSYEKL. The germline V and J ends were trimmed by 4 bases and 8 bases, with 15 bases remaining between them. In DNA, the CDR3 is TGCGCCAGCAGCCCCGTGGAACTAGCCGATGAGCAGTTCTTC. Amino acids: CASSPVELADEQFF.

Details on this clone: Within the sample, other DNA sequences also encode this same CDR3. CDR3 nucleotide sequence: TGTGCCAGCAGTTACAGAGAGGGGGGGGGCGTCCTGACTTTC. The encoded protein is CASSYREGGGVLTF. The gene calls are TRBV6-5 and TRBJ2-6, with D possibly TRBD2 on 7 matching bases. Germline V CDR1 and CDR2: MNHEY, SVGAGI. The CDR3 contains 14 residues. Trimming removed 2 bases at V and 12 bases at J, with 14 bases between.

The gene calls are TRBV5-6 and TRBJ2-7, with 10 bases identical to TRBD2. The trim removed 1 base at V and 3 bases at J, leaving 10 bases unmatched. CDR1 and CDR2 (germline): SGHDT, YYEEEE. The CDR3 is 17 residues long. The CDR3 DNA sequence: TGTGCCAGCAGCTTGCAAAGGCGGACTAGCGGATACTACGAGCAGTACTTC. Translating it yields CASSLQRRTSGYYEQYF.

CDR3 residues: CASSFWTSLSSYNEQFF. CDR3 bases: TGTGCCAGCAGCTTTTGGACTAGCCTTAGCTCCTACAATGAGCAGTTCTTC. This chain joins TRBV13 and TRBJ2-1; 8 bases are a match to TRBD2. This CDR3 has 17 residues. Germline assignment: CDR1 PRHDT and CDR2 FYEKMQ (reference sequence). V lost 3 bases to trimming and J lost 0 bases; unmatched junction nucleotides: 7.

J is TRBJ2-3 and V is TRBV7-9; unclear D gene. The germline CDR1 and CDR2 sequences are SEHNR and FQNEAQ (reference sequence). This CDR3 spans 15 amino acids. V lost 5 bases to trimming and J lost 2 bases, with 14 bases between them. Here the CDR3 DNA reads TGTGCCAGCAGCCCAAGCAGGTCTCCCACAGATACGCAGTATTTT. This sequence encodes CASSPSRSPTDTQYF.

The chain combines TRBV5-1 with TRBJ1-1, with 8 bases identical to TRBD1. Germline CDR1 and CDR2: SGHRS and YFSETQ. This CDR3 spans 13 amino acids. The trim removed 4 bases at V and 3 bases at J, leaving 2 bases unmatched. The CDR3 coding sequence is TGCGCCAGCAGCGACAGGGGTGACACTGAAGCTTTCTTT. Translating gives CASSDRGDTEAFF.

The chain links TRBV7-2 to TRBJ1-5; weak D call: TRBD1 (5 bases). The CDR3 length is 14 residues. In germline, CDR1 is SGHTA, CDR2 FQGNSA. The V end lost 2 bases, the J end lost 6 bases, and 11 bases lay between the germline ends. The CDR3 sequence is CASSLKGLLQPQHF. The CDR3 DNA follows: TGTGCCAGCAGCTTAAAGGGGCTTCTTCAGCCCCAGCATTTT.

The chain carries TRBV6-1 and TRBJ1-2; 7 nucleotides agree with TRBD1. V lost 2 bases, J lost 3 bases, and 3 bases stayed unmatched. The length of the CDR3 is 14 residues. Germline V gene lookup returns CDR1 MNHNS and CDR2 SASEGT. The CDR3 is CASSESRGDYGYTF. CDR3 nucleotides: TGTGCCAGCAGTGAATCCAGGGGGGACTATGGCTACACCTTC.

The chain is built from TRBV7-8 and TRBJ1-5; weak D call: TRBD1 (6 bases). The V gene's germline CDR1 is SGHVS and CDR2 FQNEAQ. CDR3 size: 14 residues. V was clipped by 3 bases and J by 4 bases, with 10 bases between them. In nucleotides, the CDR3 is TGTGCCAGCAGCTTTCTAGGGGGTAATCAGCCCCAGCATTTT. Translated: CASSFLGGNQPQHF.

The chain has TRBV27 and TRBJ2-3, with a possible D match to TRBD2 (5 bases). This CDR3 contains 16 residues. Trimming took 0 bases from V and 5 from J, leaving 15 bases between them. The germline V gene encodes CDR1 MNHEY and CDR2 SMNVEV (reference sequence). The CDR3 sequence is CASSLSGDFRVDTQYF. The CDR3, as DNA: TGTGCCAGCAGTTTATCGGGAGACTTTAGAGTAGATACGCAGTATTTT.

The DNA for the CDR3 is TGCAGCGTTGAAGTCCGGTGGGACACTGAAGCTTTCTTT. Its protein is CSVEVRWDTEAFF. The V call is TRBV29-1, the J call TRBJ1-1, with D uncertain. CDR1 is SQVTM, CDR2 ANQGSEA, per germline. Trimming took 1 base from V and 3 from J, leaving 9 bases between them. The CDR3 runs to 13 residues. Full variable domain (outside the CDR3, taken from reference TRBV29-1 and TRBJ1-1): SAVISQKPSRDICQRGTSLTIQCQVDSQVTMMFWYRQQPGQSLTLIATANQGSEATYESGFVIDKFPISRPNLTFSTLTVSNMSPEDSSIYLCSVEVRWDTEAFFGQGTRLTVV.

V and J are TRBV12-3 or TRBV12-4 and TRBJ2-3; D remains unclear. The CDR3 extends over 12 amino acids. Trimming shortened V by 3 bases and J by 4 bases, and 5 bases separated the two germline ends. The CDR3 DNA reads TGTGCCAGCAGTTTCGCGCCAGATACGCAGTATTTT. Protein sequence: CASSFAPDTQYF.

The chain has TRBV14 and TRBJ2-1; D is uncertain. Germline V gene data show CDR1 as SGHDN and CDR2 as FVKESK. The CDR3 has 15 residues. The ends were cut back, 2 bases at V and 4 bases at J, with 12 bases in the middle. In DNA, the CDR3 is TGTGCCAGCAGCCAACTAGTACCCCTATACAATGAGCAGTTCTTC. It encodes CASSQLVPLYNEQFF.